A selection of T cell receptor beta chains follows, all from one sample in a study of T cell responses to AZD1222 COVID-19 vaccine. Assay: immunoSEQ multiplex PCR; the TCRdb copy retains only in-frame clones and omits some. The data hold approximately 30,000 clones, with around 88% observed a single time. The source material was peripheral blood, sampled on day 0 of AZD1222 vaccination. These receptors were obtained from an adult in good health. Each CDR3 is given with its conserved first and last residue. The D gene is left open where the match is weak.

>TRBV3-1/TRBV3-2|NA
CASSQGGNTEAFF
>TRBV5-1|NA
CASSLAAIGGPYIYEQYF
>TRBV5-4|TRBD1
CASSLQGKHEQYF
>TRBV30|TRBD1
CAWSAGQGGSEAFF
>TRBV28|TRBD1
CASSGTGQGRNSPLHF
>TRBV13|NA
CASSFWTVDTEAFF
>TRBV5-1|NA
CASSSRTGNNEQFF
>TRBV6-5|NA
CASSYSLTAGNTIYF
>TRBV19|NA
CASSIRGNGQPQHF
>TRBV11-2|NA
CASSGPRDGGTNYNEQFF
>TRBV2|NA
CASSVQETQYF
>TRBV3-1/TRBV3-2|NA
CASSQDTGRGYGYTF
>TRBV7-2|NA
CASSFLGDNSPLHF
>TRBV5-6|TRBD1
CASSRWTGRNEQFF
>TRBV7-9|NA
CASSLGLGGETQYF
>TRBV10-1|NA
CASSKPGSDTQYF
>TRBV27|TRBD2
CASSLGTSGRAALRNEQFF
>TRBV5-6|NA
CASSLHGYSNQPQHF
>TRBV7-9|NA
CASSLLRDSYNEQFF
>TRBV4-3|TRBD1
CASSQDRRTGGNSPLHF
>TRBV6-5|NA
CASSPNQNQPQHF
>TRBV6-6|NA
CAYGGWETQYF
>TRBV5-1|NA
CASRVGSGANVLTF
>TRBV27|TRBD1
CASSLGDRAGTEAFF
>TRBV5-6|NA
CASSLVGPTDTQYF
>TRBV3-1/TRBV3-2|NA
CASSLAIDPGMRGINYGYTF
>TRBV6-2/TRBV6-3|NA
CASSYGSGEQYF
>TRBV7-3|NA
CASSSSGSGEDTQYF
>TRBV9|NA
CASSPNTAYEQYF
>TRBV6-2/TRBV6-3|NA
CASSYSPGGTNTGELFF
>TRBV24-1|NA
CATSDPRGGSSETQYF
>TRBV6-5|NA
CAGSGQYNSPLHF
>TRBV7-9|NA
CASSYQAEQFF
>TRBV20-1|NA
CSARFPDGYTF
>TRBV7-2|NA
CASSLIGSNYGYTF
>TRBV28|TRBD1
CASSPGQASTGEQYF
>TRBV6-5|NA
CASSYGGPWGTDTQYF
>TRBV30|NA
CAWSATFFTDTQYF
>TRBV27|TRBD1
CASSSTTGLNEKLFF
>TRBV24-1|NA
CATSDFASANTGELFF
>TRBV4-2|NA
CASSRGPYNEQFF
>TRBV27|TRBD1
CASRPGQGVSPLHF
>TRBV14|NA
CASSQTRGDTQYF
>TRBV30|NA
CAWSSSLEAFF
>TRBV7-9|NA
CASSLAADGYTF
>TRBV5-4|TRBD1
CASSQGQITGELFF
>TRBV5-4|NA
CASSSGRPRGSSPLHF
>TRBV6-2/TRBV6-3|TRBD1
CASSLLDRGNQPQHF
>TRBV27|NA
CASKLGGADTQYF
>TRBV28|NA
CASSLDPIRYGYTF
>TRBV6-6|TRBD1
CASSYPGQGASEAFF
>TRBV28|TRBD2
CAGGRGTDTQYF
>TRBV28|NA
CASSLAGASTNEKLFF
>TRBV24-1|NA
CATIGGESTEAFF
>TRBV18|NA
CASSPGRPEKLFF
>TRBV15|NA
CATSRVASSYNEQFF
>TRBV2|NA
CASGEDLGNSPLHF
>TRBV7-9|NA
CASSTDSLGNEQFF
>TRBV4-3|NA
CASSQDGRATNEKLFF
>TRBV5-1|NA
CASSLEPTTYNEQFF